Listed here are 23 T cell receptor beta chains from one sample, sequenced in a study of CD8 T cells in Susac syndrome. With random hexamers, reverse transcription was performed on roughly 0.45 to 1 ug of RNA. TCRdb reprocessed the immunoSEQ multiplex PCR reads with MiXCR, giving one entry per CDR3 protein. The table lists about 250,000 distinct CDR3 sequences, around 93% of them singletons. The sample consisted of CD4+ T cells from PBMCs. These receptors came from a human donor with multiple sclerosis.

The gene calls are TRBV28 and TRBJ2-1, with TRBD1 matching 7 bases. The germline V gene has CDR1 MDHEN and CDR2 SYDVKM. The junction had 4 bases not matched to a gene; V was cut back by 5 bases and J by 3 bases. The CDR3 extends over 14 amino acids. The DNA of the CDR3 is TGTGCCAGCAGTATCACAGGGGTCTACAATGAGCAGTTCTTC. This sequence encodes CASSITGVYNEQFF.

A single count supports this clonotype. This chain joins TRBV13 and TRBJ2-7; D is possibly TRBD1 (5 bases). V was trimmed by 7 bases and J by 3 bases, leaving 13 bases between them. Germline CDR1 PRHDT, CDR2 FYEKMQ (reference sequence). The CDR3 runs 13 residues. CDR3 in DNA: TGTGCCAGCACGTCAGGACACCACTACGAGCAGTACGTC. Its translation: CASTSGHHYEQYV.

The table lists this clonotype with a count of one. This sequence joins TRBV3-1 and TRBJ1-4; D uncertain. The CDR3 covers 13 residues. V was cut by 3 bases and J by 8 bases, with 10 bases left in between. The V gene's germline CDR1 is LGHDT and CDR2 YNNKEL (reference sequence). CDR3 nucleotides: TGTGCCAGCAGCCAGGGAACTGGGGAAAAACTGTTTTTT. It codes for CASSQGTGEKLFF.

As DNA, the CDR3 is TGCAGTGCTAGTGGGACTCCGGGACAGAGAGGTGATACGCAGTATTTT. Translation gives CSASGTPGQRGDTQYF. The chain joins TRBV20-1 to TRBJ2-3; D possibly corresponds to TRBD1 (7 bases). Trimming left V 3 bases short and J 6 bases short, with 22 bases between. This CDR3 contains 16 residues. Germline V lookup: CDR1 DFQATT, CDR2 SNEGSKA (reference sequence).

The rearrangement joins TRBV11-2 to TRBJ1-6; 11 bases align to TRBD1. V dropped 5 bases and J dropped 7; count of bases not matched to a gene: 4. This CDR3 contains 15 residues. Looked up from germline, CDR1 is SGHAT and CDR2 is FQNNGV. In DNA, the CDR3 is TGTGCCAGCAGCGGGCGGGACAGGGGGAATTCACCCCTCCACTTT. Its protein product is CASSGRDRGNSPLHF.

The CDR3 DNA follows: TGTGCCAGCAGCCAATTTTCGGGATCCTCTGGGGCCAACGTCCTGACTTTC. Its protein is CASSQFSGSSGANVLTF. J is TRBJ2-6 and V is TRBV4-2; D perhaps matches TRBD2 (5 bases). Trimming stripped 2 bases from V and 0 bases from J, with 11 bases between. The germline CDR1 and CDR2 sequences are LGHNA and YNFKEQ. The length of the CDR3 is 17 residues.

J is TRBJ2-1 and V is TRBV29-1; maybe TRBD1 (5 bases). This CDR3 is built from 11 residues. V lost 5 bases to trimming and J lost 9 bases, with 11 bases between them. CDR1 and CDR2 from the germline V gene are SQVTM and ANQGSEA. CDR3 residues: CSVLGASEQFF. The CDR3 coding sequence is TGCAGCGTTTTAGGGGCTTCTGAGCAGTTCTTC.

This chain connects TRBV12-3 or TRBV12-4 to TRBJ2-5; a possible D gene is TRBD2 (6 bases). Deletions cut 5 bases from V and 5 bases from J, with 18 bases between. The CDR3 spans 15 residues. The CDR3 DNA reads as TGTGCCAGCAGTCCTAGCGTTACAGGCGGGGAGACCCAGTACTTC. It translates to CASSPSVTGGETQYF.

V and J are TRBV18 and TRBJ2-2; either TRBD1 or TRBD2 may fit D (5 bases each). V lost 5 bases and J 2 bases, leaving 9 bases between the germline ends. This CDR3 is built from 14 residues. In germline, CDR1 is KGHSH, CDR2 LQKENI. As DNA, the CDR3 is TGTGCCAGCTCAAAAGGGACCAACACCGGGGAGCTGTTTTTT. Translated, it gives CASSKGTNTGELFF.

The chain joins TRBV30 to TRBJ2-5; 10 bases fit TRBD1. Trimming removed 0 bases from V and 2 bases from J; junction bases left unmatched: 6. The CDR3 totals 16 residues. Germline CDR1 and CDR2: GTSNPN and SVGIG (reference sequence). CDR3 amino acids: CAWSVPWDRGQETQYF. The DNA for the CDR3 is TGTGCCTGGAGTGTACCCTGGGACAGGGGACAAGAGACCCAGTACTTC. Looking up the rest from reference TRBV30 and TRBJ2-5 gives the full variable domain: SQTIHQWPATLVQPVGSPLSLECTVEGTSNPNLYWYRQAAGRGLQLLFYSVGIGQISSEVPQNLSASRPQDRQFILSSKKLLLSDSGFYLCAWSVPWDRGQETQYFGPGTRLLVL.

The chain links TRBV21-1 to TRBJ2-7; the D segment call TRBD1 is taken from the table without a DNA check. TRBV21-1 is reported as a pseudogene. The CDR3 runs 12 residues. In DNA, the CDR3 is TGTGCCAGCAGCAGACAGGGTCGTGAGCAGTACTTC. Translating gives CASSRQGREQYF.

V is TRBV20-1 and J is TRBJ2-7, with D maybe TRBD2 (5 bases). Deletions cut 2 bases from V and 2 bases from J, with 13 bases between. The CDR3 spans 14 residues. Per germline, CDR1 DFQATT and CDR2 SNEGSKA (reference sequence). The CDR3 nucleotides read TGCAGTGCTAGACGACTACTAGGAACCTACGAGCAGTACTTC. Amino acids: CSARRLLGTYEQYF.

The rearrangement uses TRBV7-2 and TRBJ2-2, with D perhaps matching TRBD2 (5 bases). This CDR3 has 13 residues. V was cut by 10 bases and J by 6 bases, with 15 bases left in between. Germline V gene data show CDR1 as SGHTA and CDR2 as FQGNSA. CDR3 loop: CATGKGQAGELFF. In DNA form, the CDR3 reads TGTGCCACCGGGAAGGGCCAAGCCGGGGAGCTGTTTTTT.

The chain is built from TRBV3-1 and TRBJ2-1, with a possible D match to TRBD2 (5 bases). The CDR3 is 17 amino acids. Per the germline V gene, CDR1 is LGHDT and CDR2 is YNNKEL (reference sequence). Trimming shortened V by 1 base and J by 0 bases, and 13 bases separated the two germline ends. As DNA, the CDR3 is TGTGCCAGCAGCCAAGTGTTCGAGCGGAGCTCCTACAATGAGCAGTTCTTC. Amino acid sequence: CASSQVFERSSYNEQFF.

The chain carries TRBV4-2 and TRBJ2-5; 10 bases are shared with TRBD2. V trimming: 4 bases; J trimming: 1 base; junction bases outside the gene matches: 15. CDR1 is LGHNA, CDR2 YNFKEQ, per germline. The CDR3 is made up of 19 amino acids. The CDR3 DNA sequence: TGTGCCAGCAGCCCCTCCCTAGCGGGGGACCCAGTACCCCAAGAGACCCAGTACTTC. Translation gives CASSPSLAGDPVPQETQYF.

V is TRBV4-1 and J is TRBJ2-7, with 7 bases identical to TRBD1. J gave up 9 bases and V 1 base, and 3 bases lay outside the gene matches. Germline CDR1 reads MGHRA; CDR2 reads YSYEKL. CDR3 length equals 12 residues. The CDR3 sequence is CASSQAGTVQYF. The CDR3 coding sequence is TGCGCCAGCAGCCAAGCAGGGACAGTGCAGTACTTC.

V is TRBV7-3 and J is TRBJ2-5; 9 nucleotides match TRBD1. The junction had 12 bases not matched to a gene; V was cut back by 5 bases and J by 5 bases. CDR3 length equals 16 residues. The germline CDR1 and CDR2 sequences are SGHTA and FQGTGA. In DNA form, the CDR3 reads TGTGCCAGCAGCGACTACTACAGGGGGCGCGGGGAGACCCAGTACTTC. This sequence encodes CASSDYYRGRGETQYF.

The V gene is TRBV6-1, the J gene TRBJ2-1; the match to TRBD2 covers 11 bases. Germline loops: CDR1 MNHNS, CDR2 SASEGT. J lost 7 bases, V lost 7 bases, and 6 bases had no gene match. The CDR3 loop spans 14 amino acids. In nucleotides, the CDR3 is TGTGCCAGCACATCTAGCGGGGGGTGGAATGAGCAGTTCTTC. Encoded protein: CASTSSGGWNEQFF.

The chain recombines TRBV29-1 with TRBJ1-1, with a possible D match to TRBD1 (6 bases). The V end lost 6 bases, the J end lost 6 bases, and 11 bases lay between the germline ends. Looked up from germline, CDR1 is SQVTM and CDR2 is ANQGSEA. The CDR3 spans 11 residues. CDR3 in amino acids: CSVRGVAEAFF. In DNA form, the CDR3 reads TGCAGCGTGAGGGGGGTCGCTGAAGCTTTCTTT.

This chain links TRBV7-2 with TRBJ1-1; D is ambiguous. Per the germline V gene, CDR1 is SGHTA and CDR2 is FQGNSA. V was shortened by 5 bases and J by 1 base, with 8 bases between the two germline ends. CDR3 length equals 13 residues. The CDR3 sequence: CASSNIRNTEAFF. Written as DNA, the CDR3 is TGTGCCAGCAGCAATATCAGGAACACTGAAGCTTTCTTT.

The chain combines TRBV2 with TRBJ1-5; no firm D call. The CDR3 loop spans 14 amino acids. Per the germline V gene, CDR1 is SNHLY and CDR2 is FYNNEI. Trimming removed 7 bases at V and 1 base at J, with 11 bases between. The CDR3 is CASKADKSNQPQHF. The CDR3 DNA sequence: TGTGCCAGCAAGGCCGATAAGAGCAATCAGCCCCAGCATTTT.

The chain uses TRBV7-3 and TRBJ2-7; 8 bases agree with TRBD1. J gave up 2 bases and V 1 base, and 4 bases lay outside the gene matches. Germline CDR1 reads SGHTA; CDR2 reads FQGTGA. This CDR3 comprises 15 residues. CDR3 in DNA: TGTGCCAGCAGCTTAAACAGGGGGACCCCCTACGAGCAGTACTTC. This sequence encodes CASSLNRGTPYEQYF. Looking up the rest from reference TRBV7-3 and TRBJ2-7 gives the full variable domain: GAGVSQTPSNKVTEKGKYVELRCDPISGHTALYWYRQSLGQGPEFLIYFQGTGAADDSGLPNDRFFAVRPEGSVSTLKIQRTERGDSAVYLCASSLNRGTPYEQYFGPGTRLTVT.

The V gene is TRBV20-1, the J gene TRBJ2-3; possible D gene TRBD2, 5 bases. Between the trimmed V and J ends, which lost 5 bases and 3 bases, there was a span of 21 bases. There are 16 residues in the CDR3. Germline CDR1 is DFQATT and CDR2 is SNEGSKA (reference sequence). DNA of the CDR3: TGCAGTGCTGAGGAGGTTGCTGGCCCAGAAACAGATACGCAGTATTTT. It specifies CSAEEVAGPETDTQYF.